The sample holds many counts of the clone carrying this T cell receptor (beta chain). The antigen is undetermined. This entry comes from a study of Graves' ophthalmopathy and Graves' hyperthyroidism. RNA served as the template for amplifying TCR beta CDR3 regions. An initial RT-PCR round employing HTBI primers preceded a second-round multiplex PCR. TCRdb processed the multiplex PCR reads anew with MiXCR; each CDR3 protein has one entry. Found here are roughly 1.1 million distinct CDR3 sequences, 36% of them singletons; the top ten hold over 8.5%. Certain patients, namely those with other autoimmune diseases, uncontrolled infections, pregnancy or lactation, were excluded. Study-level results: The model predicted progression of ophthalmopathy with a sensitivity of just over 70%, and its specificity was roughly 72%.

The CDR3 is made up of 12 amino acids. The germline CDR1 and CDR2 sequences are SNHLY and FYNNEI. V lost 6 bases, J lost 6 bases, and 2 bases stayed unmatched. The clonotype originates from an adult man with Graves' hyperthyroidism. This rearrangement joins TRBV2 to TRBJ2-7; 10 nucleotides agree with TRBD1. The sample was peripheral blood or thyroid tissue (not recorded which). Here the CDR3 reads CASRDRGPEQYF. DNA of the CDR3: TGTGCCAGCAGAGACAGGGGGCCCGAGCAGTACTTC.